This T cell receptor (beta chain) was sequenced during a study of blood T cell repertoires in COVID-19. Study-level background: The United States, Italy and Spain provided the acute and convalescent COVID-19 samples. T cells, B-cell-depleted T cells, or PBMCs supplied cDNA or gDNA.

As processed by the authors: Reference gene primer amplification gave estimated nucleated cell counts. Repertoires were generated with immunoSEQ multiplex PCR, while TCRdb's copy carries only in-frame clones and drops some. The V and J calls and clone size were taken over from that table, and D and trimming were inferred from the DNA. The repertoire holds more than 85,000 clones, with approximately 90% as singletons. The CDR3 has 13 amino acids. The trim removed 5 bases at V and 10 bases at J, leaving 7 bases unmatched. From germline, CDR1 is MNHEY and CDR2 SMNVEV (reference sequence). A Seattle source enrolled patients during active infection and followed them longitudinally.

The TCR was taken from a human donor with COVID-19, enrolled during active disease. The donor label of this sample is uncertain. This chain links TRBV27 with TRBJ2-1; 8 bases are shared with TRBD1. The sample taken for sequencing was peripheral blood. This chain's CDR3 is CASSPGQGLEQFF. CDR3 nucleotide sequence: TGTGCCAGCAGTCCCGGACAGGGCCTCGAGCAGTTCTTC.